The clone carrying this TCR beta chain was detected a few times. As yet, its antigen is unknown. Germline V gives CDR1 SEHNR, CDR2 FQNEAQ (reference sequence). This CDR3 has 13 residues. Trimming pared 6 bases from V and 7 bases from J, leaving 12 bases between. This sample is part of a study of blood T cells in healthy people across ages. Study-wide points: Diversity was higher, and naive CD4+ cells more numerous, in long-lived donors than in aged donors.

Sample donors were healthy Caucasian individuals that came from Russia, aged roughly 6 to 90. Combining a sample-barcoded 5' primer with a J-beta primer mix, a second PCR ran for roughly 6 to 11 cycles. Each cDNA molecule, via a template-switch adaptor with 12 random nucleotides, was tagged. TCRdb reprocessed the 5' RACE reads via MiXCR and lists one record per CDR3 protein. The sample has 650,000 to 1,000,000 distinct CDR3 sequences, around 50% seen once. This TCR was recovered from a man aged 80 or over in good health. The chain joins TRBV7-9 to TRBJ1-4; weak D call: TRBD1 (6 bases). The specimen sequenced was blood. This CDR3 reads CASSRDTSEKLFF. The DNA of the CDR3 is TGTGCCAGCAGTCGGGACACGAGTGAAAAACTGTTTTTT.